The 10 T cell receptor beta chains in this list originate from one sample, sequenced in a study of Ad26.COV2.S vaccination and SARS-CoV-2 variants. Documented treatment: around 19 received Ad26.COV2.S at low or high dose, single or two shots; about 5 received placebo; per-sample allocation not given. Sampling was performed 63 days after the first vaccine or placebo injection. Clones were sequenced by immunoSEQ multiplex PCR, and TCRdb holds only the in-frame ones, with some missing. The sample carries about half a million clones, 89% recorded once. The sequences come from peripheral blood, collected in a trial of Ad26.COV2.S vaccine versus placebo. The origin of the receptors is a person between 18 and 60 years old who received the Ad26.COV2.S COVID-19 vaccine or a placebo.

This chain uses TRBV9 with TRBJ2-7; possible D gene TRBD1, 6 bases. Germline V gene sequence: CDR1 SGDLS, CDR2 YYNGEE. This CDR3 has 14 residues. Trimming removed 4 bases at V and 3 bases at J, with 14 bases between. The CDR3 loop is CASSPRQAGYEQYF. The CDR3 nucleotides are TGTGCCAGCAGCCCTAGACAGGCGGGCTACGAGCAGTACTTC.

The rearrangement uses TRBV7-9 and TRBJ2-5; 11 nucleotides match TRBD1. Trimming at V came to 5 bases and at J to 11 bases, leaving 7 bases not matched to a gene. This CDR3 has 13 amino acids. The germline V gene encodes CDR1 SEHNR and CDR2 FQNEAQ (reference sequence). CDR3 nucleotides: TGTGCCAGCAGCGGACAGGGGGCCACGTCTCAGTACTTC. This sequence encodes CASSGQGATSQYF.

This clone was counted once. CDR3 DNA: TGCGCCATAACAGGACAGGCGAACACTGAAGCTTTCTTT. Translated, it gives CAITGQANTEAFF. The gene calls are TRBV5-1 and TRBJ1-1; 7 nucleotides line up with TRBD1. Germline trimming cut 9 bases from V and 1 base from J; bases unmatched to any gene: 6. Germline V gene data show CDR1 as SGHRS and CDR2 as YFSETQ. The CDR3 loop spans 13 amino acids.

The chain joins TRBV7-9 to TRBJ2-3; TRBD1 agrees at 7 bases. Germline V gene sequence: CDR1 SEHNR, CDR2 FQNEAQ (reference sequence). With 5 bases clipped from V and 3 bases from J, the junction kept 5 bases outside the gene matches. The length of the CDR3 is 14 residues. The CDR3 region is CASSRDSGTDTQYF. The CDR3 DNA follows: TGTGCCAGCAGCAGGGACAGTGGAACAGATACGCAGTATTTT.

This chain joins TRBV7-2 and TRBJ2-1; D gene ambiguous. Germline-derived CDR1 and CDR2 are SGHTA and FQGNSA. The CDR3 length is 12 residues. Trimming removed 5 bases from V and 3 bases from J, with 5 bases in between. The CDR3 bases are TGTGCCAGCAGCGCCTACTACAATGAGCAGTTCTTC. It codes for CASSAYYNEQFF.

This chain links TRBV21-1 with TRBJ2-5; TRBD1 reflects the table's D call only, with no check against the DNA. TRBV21-1 is annotated as a pseudogene. This CDR3 contains 13 residues. The CDR3 bases are TGTGCCAGCAGCATCGGCAGGGGGAAGACCCAGTACTTC. Protein sequence: CASSIGRGKTQYF.

The V call is TRBV28, the J call TRBJ2-5; 8 bases align to TRBD2. J lost 6 bases, V lost 5 bases, and 14 bases had no gene match. The CDR3 spans 16 residues. The germline CDR1 and CDR2 sequences are MDHEN and SYDVKM. CDR3 residues: CASSPPGGGAYQTQYF. The CDR3 DNA reads as TGTGCCAGCAGTCCACCCGGGGGGGGCGCTTACCAGACCCAGTACTTC.

The chain has TRBV25-1 and TRBJ1-1, with TRBD1 matching 8 bases. From germline, CDR1 is MGHDK and CDR2 SYGVNS. V gave up 6 bases and J gave up 5 bases; unmatched junction bases: 8. The CDR3 covers 14 residues. CDR3 in DNA: TGTGCCAGCAGCTTTGGACAGGGTCGAACTGAAGCTTTCTTT. This translates into CASSFGQGRTEAFF.

The V gene is TRBV28, the J gene TRBJ2-2; possible D gene TRBD1, 6 bases. CDR3 length equals 13 residues. From germline, CDR1 is MDHEN and CDR2 SYDVKM. Trimming took 6 bases from V and 6 from J, leaving 11 bases between them. The CDR3 nucleotides read TGTGCCAGCAGAACGAGGGGGTCCGGGGAGCTGTTTTTT. Amino acid sequence: CASRTRGSGELFF.

The V call is TRBV5-1, the J call TRBJ2-7, with 7 positions matching TRBD1. V lost 2 bases and J lost 4; bases outside the gene matches: 6. The CDR3 extends over 14 amino acids. The V gene's germline CDR1 is SGHRS and CDR2 YFSETQ. The CDR3 coding sequence is TGCGCCAGCAGCTTTAACAGGGGATCTTACGAGCAGTACTTC. Protein sequence: CASSFNRGSYEQYF.